The clone carrying this T cell receptor beta chain was recorded many times. Its antigen remains unknown. This specimen comes from a study of post-analysis software for immune sequencing data. Whole-study context: Recorded disease courses covered relapsing-remitting, secondary progressive and progressive-relapsing multiple sclerosis. Some patients had no subtype annotation. Overall study findings and caveats: Higher frequency in patients than in controls was seen for several TRBV segments, with TRBV5-6, TRBV5-1 and TRBV20-1 among them. Comparison with controls showed significantly lower normalized Chao1 diversity in multiple sclerosis patients. Same-batch samples co-clustered strongly by F measure.

Sequencing libraries made from TCR beta cDNA carried unique molecular identifiers. T cells, roughly 0.85 to 10 million of them, yielded about half a million cDNA molecules. TCRdb called the PCR reads again in MiXCR, with one record for every CDR3 protein. The sample contains 380,000 or so distinct CDR3 sequences, about a third of which appear only once. This CDR3 region has 14 residues. The ends were cut back, 6 bases at V and 0 bases at J, with 9 bases in the middle. Germline-derived CDR1 and CDR2 are LGHDT and YNNKEL (reference sequence). This receptor was obtained from a girl aged 10 to 17 with multiple sclerosis. This chain connects TRBV3-1 to TRBJ2-4; no clear D. The specimen was blood. The CDR3, as DNA: TGTGCCAGCAGGACCGGTTTAGCCAAAAACATTCAGTACTTC. It codes for CASRTGLAKNIQYF.